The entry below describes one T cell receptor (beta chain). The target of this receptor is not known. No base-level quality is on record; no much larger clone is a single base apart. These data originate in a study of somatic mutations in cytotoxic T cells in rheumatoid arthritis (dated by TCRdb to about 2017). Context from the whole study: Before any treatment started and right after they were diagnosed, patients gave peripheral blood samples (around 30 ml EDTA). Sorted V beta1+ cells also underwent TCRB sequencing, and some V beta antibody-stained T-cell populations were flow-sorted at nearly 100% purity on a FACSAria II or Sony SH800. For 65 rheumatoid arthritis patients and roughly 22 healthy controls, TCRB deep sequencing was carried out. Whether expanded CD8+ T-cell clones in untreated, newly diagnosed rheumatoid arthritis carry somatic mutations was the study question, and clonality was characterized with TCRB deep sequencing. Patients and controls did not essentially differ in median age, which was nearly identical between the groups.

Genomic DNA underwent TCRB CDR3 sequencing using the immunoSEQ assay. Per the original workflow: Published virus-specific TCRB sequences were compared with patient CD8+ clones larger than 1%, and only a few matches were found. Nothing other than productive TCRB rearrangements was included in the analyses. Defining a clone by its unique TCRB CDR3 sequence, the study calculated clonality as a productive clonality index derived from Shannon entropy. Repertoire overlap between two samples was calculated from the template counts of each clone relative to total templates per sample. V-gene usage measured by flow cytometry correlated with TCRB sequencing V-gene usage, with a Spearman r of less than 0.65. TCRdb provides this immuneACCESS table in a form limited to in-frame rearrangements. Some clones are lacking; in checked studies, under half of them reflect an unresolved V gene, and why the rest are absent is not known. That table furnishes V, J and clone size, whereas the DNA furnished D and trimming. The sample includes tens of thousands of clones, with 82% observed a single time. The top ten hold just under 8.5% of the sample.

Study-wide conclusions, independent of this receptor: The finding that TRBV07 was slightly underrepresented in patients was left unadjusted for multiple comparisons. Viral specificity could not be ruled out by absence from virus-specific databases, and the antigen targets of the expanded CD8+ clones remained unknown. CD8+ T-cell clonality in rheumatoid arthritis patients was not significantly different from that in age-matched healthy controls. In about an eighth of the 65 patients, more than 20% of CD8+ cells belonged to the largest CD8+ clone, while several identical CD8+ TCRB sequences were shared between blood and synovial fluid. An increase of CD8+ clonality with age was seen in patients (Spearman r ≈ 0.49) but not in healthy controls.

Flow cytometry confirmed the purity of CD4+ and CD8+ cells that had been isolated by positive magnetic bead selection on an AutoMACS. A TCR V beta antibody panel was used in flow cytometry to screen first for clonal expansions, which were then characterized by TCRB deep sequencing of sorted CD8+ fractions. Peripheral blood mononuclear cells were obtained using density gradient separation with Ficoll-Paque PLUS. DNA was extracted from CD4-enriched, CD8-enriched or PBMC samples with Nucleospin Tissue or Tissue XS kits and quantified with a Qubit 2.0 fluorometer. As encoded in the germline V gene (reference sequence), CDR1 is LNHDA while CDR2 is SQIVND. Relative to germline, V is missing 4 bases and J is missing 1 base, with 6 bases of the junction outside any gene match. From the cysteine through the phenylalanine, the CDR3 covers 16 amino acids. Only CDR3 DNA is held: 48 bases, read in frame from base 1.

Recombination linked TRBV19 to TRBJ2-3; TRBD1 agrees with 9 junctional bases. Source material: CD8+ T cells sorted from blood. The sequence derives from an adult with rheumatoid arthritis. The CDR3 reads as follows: CASSRQGEGGTDTQYF. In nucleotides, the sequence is TGTGCCAGTAGTAGACAGGGGGAGGGTGGCACAGATACGCAGTATTTT.